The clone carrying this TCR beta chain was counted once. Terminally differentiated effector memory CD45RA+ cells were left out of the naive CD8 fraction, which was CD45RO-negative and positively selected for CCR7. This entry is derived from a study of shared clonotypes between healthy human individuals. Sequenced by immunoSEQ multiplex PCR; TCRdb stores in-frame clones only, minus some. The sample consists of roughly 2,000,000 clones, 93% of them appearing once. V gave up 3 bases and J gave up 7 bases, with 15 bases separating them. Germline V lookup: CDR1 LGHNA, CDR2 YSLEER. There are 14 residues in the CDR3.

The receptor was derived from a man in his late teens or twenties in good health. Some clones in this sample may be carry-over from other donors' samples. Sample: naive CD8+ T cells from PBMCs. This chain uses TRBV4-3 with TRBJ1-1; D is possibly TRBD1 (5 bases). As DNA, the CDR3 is TGCGCCAGCAGCCAGAACAGCGGGGCCGGTGAAGCTTTCTTT. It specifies CASSQNSGAGEAFF.